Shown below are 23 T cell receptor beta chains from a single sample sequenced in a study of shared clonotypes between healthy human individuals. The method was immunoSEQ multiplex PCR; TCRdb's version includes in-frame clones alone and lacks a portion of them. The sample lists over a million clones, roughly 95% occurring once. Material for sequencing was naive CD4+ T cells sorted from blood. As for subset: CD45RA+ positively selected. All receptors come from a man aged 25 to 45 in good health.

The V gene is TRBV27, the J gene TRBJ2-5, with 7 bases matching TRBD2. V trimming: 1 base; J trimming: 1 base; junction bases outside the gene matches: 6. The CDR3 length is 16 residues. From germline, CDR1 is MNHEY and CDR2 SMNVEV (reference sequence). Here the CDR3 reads CASSLLRGGSQETQYF. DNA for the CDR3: TGTGCCAGCAGTTTATTAAGGGGAGGGTCCCAAGAGACCCAGTACTTC.

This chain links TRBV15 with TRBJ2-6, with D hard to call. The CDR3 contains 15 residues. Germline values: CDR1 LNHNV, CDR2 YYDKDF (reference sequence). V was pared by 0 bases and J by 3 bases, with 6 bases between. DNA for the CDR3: TGTGCCACCAGCAGAGATCCCGGTGGGGCCAACGTCCTGACTTTC. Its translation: CATSRDPGGANVLTF.

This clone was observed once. The CDR3, as DNA: TGTGCCACCAGCAGAGTTTTAGCGGGGCCCGGAACCGGGGAGCTGTTTTTT. It specifies CATSRVLAGPGTGELFF. The V gene is TRBV15, the J gene TRBJ2-2, with TRBD2 matching over 8 bases. Germline V gene lookup returns CDR1 LNHNV and CDR2 YYDKDF (reference sequence). The V gene end was trimmed by 1 base and the J gene end by 5 bases; junction bases not matched to a gene: 9. The CDR3 has 17 residues.

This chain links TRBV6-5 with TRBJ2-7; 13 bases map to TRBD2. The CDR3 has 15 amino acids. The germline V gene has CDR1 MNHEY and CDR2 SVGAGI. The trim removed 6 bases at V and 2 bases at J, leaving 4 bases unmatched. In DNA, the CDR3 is TGTGCCAGCAGGTCACTAGCGGGAGGGCCCTACGAGCAGTACTTC. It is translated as CASRSLAGGPYEQYF.

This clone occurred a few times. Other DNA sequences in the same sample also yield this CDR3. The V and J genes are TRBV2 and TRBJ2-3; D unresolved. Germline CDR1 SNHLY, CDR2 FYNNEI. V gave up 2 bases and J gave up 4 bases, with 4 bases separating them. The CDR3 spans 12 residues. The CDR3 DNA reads TGTGCCAGCAGTGAAAGGGCAGATACGCAGTATTTT. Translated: CASSERADTQYF.

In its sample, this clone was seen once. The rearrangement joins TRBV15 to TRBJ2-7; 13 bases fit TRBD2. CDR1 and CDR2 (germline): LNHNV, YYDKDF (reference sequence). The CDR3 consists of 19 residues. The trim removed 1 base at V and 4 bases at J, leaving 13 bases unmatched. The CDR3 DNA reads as TGTGCCACCAGCAGAGCAGGCAGGGGACTAGCGGGAACCCAGTACGAGCAGTACTTC. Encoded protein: CATSRAGRGLAGTQYEQYF.

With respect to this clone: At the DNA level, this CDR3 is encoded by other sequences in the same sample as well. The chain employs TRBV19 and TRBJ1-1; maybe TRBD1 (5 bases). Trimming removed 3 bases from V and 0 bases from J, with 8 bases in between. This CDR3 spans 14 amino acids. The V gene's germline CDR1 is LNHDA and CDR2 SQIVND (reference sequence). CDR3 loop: CASSILGVNTEAFF. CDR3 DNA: TGTGCCAGTAGTATTCTAGGGGTGAACACTGAAGCTTTCTTT.

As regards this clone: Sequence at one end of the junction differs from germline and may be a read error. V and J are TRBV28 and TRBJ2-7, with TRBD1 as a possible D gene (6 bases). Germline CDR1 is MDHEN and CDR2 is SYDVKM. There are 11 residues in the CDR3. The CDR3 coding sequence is TGTGCCAGCAGCCGTGGGACACCGATGATCTTC. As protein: CASSRGTPMIF.

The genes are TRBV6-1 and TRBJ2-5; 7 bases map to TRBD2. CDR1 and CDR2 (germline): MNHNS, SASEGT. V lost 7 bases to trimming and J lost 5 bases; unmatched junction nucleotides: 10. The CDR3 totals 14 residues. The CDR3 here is CASKIVAGVETQYF. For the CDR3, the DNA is TGTGCCAGCAAGATAGTAGCGGGCGTGGAGACCCAGTACTTC.

The CDR3 sequence is CASSLRGRHNEQFF. The CDR3 region has the DNA TGTGCCAGCAGCTTGCGCGGACGTCACAATGAGCAGTTCTTC. The chain recombines TRBV5-6 with TRBJ2-1; D remains unclear. V dropped 1 base and J dropped 5 bases, with 10 bases sitting between them. The CDR3 is made up of 14 amino acids. Germline CDR1 SGHDT, CDR2 YYEEEE.

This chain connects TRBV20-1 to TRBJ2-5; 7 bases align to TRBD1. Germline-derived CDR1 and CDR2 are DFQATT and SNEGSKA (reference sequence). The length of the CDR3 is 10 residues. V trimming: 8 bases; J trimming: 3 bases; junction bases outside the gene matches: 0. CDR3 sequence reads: CSQGEETQYF. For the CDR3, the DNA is TGCAGTCAGGGGGAAGAGACCCAGTACTTC.

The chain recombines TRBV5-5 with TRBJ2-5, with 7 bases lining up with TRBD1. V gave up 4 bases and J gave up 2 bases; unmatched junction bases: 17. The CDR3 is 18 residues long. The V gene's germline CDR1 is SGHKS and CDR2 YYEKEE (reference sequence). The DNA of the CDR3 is TGTGCCAGCAGCCCGGATGGACAGGTTCCGGGGTATCAAGAGACCCAGTACTTC. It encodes CASSPDGQVPGYQETQYF.

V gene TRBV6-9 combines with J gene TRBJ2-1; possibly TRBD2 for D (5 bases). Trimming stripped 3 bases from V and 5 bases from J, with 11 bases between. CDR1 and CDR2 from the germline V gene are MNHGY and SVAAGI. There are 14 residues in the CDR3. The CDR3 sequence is CASSYSSGDNEQFF. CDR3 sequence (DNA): TGTGCCAGCAGTTACTCGAGCGGTGACAATGAGCAGTTCTTC.

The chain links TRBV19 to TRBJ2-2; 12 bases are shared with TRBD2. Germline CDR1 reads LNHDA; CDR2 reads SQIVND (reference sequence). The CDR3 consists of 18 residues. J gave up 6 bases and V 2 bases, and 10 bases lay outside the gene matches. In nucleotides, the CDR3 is TGTGCCAGTAGTATATCCCTCCTAGCGGGAGGGCCGGCCGGGGAGCTGTTTTTT. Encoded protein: CASSISLLAGGPAGELFF.

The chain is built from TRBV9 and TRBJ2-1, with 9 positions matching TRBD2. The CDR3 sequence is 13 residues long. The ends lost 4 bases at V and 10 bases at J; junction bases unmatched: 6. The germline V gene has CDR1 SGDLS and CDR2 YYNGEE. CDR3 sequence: CASSPRGGWEQFF. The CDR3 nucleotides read TGTGCCAGCAGCCCGCGGGGGGGTTGGGAGCAGTTCTTC.

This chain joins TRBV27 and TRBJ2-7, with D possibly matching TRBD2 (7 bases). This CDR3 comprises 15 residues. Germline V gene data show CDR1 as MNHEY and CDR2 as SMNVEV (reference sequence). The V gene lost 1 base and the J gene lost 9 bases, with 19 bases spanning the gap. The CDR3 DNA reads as TGTGCCAGCAGTTTATTTGGGCTTCACAGGGAGGGGCAGTACTTC. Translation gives CASSLFGLHREGQYF.

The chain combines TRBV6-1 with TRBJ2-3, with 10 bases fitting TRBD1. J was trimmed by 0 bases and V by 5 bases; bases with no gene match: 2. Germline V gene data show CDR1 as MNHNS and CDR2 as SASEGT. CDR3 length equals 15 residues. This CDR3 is CASSLDRGSTDTQYF. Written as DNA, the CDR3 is TGTGCCAGCAGTCTGGACAGGGGGAGCACAGATACGCAGTATTTT.

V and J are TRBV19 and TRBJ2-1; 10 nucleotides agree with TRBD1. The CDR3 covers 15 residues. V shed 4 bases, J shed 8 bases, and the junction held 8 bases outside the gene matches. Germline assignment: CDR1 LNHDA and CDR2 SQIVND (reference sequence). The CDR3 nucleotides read TGTGCCAGTAGTAATAGACAGGGGGCGGTCGATGAGCAGTTCTTC. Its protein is CASSNRQGAVDEQFF.

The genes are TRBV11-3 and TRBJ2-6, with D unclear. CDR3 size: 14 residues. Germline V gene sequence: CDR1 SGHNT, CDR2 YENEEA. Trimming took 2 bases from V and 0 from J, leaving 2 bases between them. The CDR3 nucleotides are TGTGCCAGCAGCTTAAGCTCTGGGGCCAACGTCCTGACTTTC. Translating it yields CASSLSSGANVLTF.

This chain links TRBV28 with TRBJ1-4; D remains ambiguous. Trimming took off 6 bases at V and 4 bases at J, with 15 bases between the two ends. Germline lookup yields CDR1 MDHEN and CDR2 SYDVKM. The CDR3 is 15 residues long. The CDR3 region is CASSLPARDNEKLFF. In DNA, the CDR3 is TGTGCCAGCAGCCTCCCGGCAAGAGATAATGAAAAACTGTTTTTT.

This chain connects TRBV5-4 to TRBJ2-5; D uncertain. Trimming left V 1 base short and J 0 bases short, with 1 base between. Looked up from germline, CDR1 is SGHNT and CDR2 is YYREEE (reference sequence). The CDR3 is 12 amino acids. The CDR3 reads CASSLYQETQYF. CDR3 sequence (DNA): TGTGCCAGCAGCTTGTACCAAGAGACCCAGTACTTC.

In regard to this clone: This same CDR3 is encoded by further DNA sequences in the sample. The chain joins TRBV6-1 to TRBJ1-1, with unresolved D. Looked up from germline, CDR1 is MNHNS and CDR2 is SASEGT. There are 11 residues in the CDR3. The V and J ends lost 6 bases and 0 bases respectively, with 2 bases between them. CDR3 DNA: TGTGCCAGCAGGATGAACACTGAAGCTTTCTTT. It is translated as CASRMNTEAFF.

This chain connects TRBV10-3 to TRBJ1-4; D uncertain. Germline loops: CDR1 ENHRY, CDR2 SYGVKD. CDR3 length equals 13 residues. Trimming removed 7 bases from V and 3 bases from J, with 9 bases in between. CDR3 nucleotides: TGTGCCATCAAGGAGGGCCCTAATGAAAAACTGTTTTTT. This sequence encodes CAIKEGPNEKLFF.